What follows are 15 T cell receptor beta chains derived from one specimen sequenced in a study of regulatory T cells. General observations from the study: Hydrophobic residues at CDR3 positions 6 and 7 were enriched in conventional CD4+ T cells of CD3G-deficient patients.

No antigens are known for them. Amplification used 52 TRBV primers and 13 TRBJ primers. This table comes from immunoSEQ multiplex PCR, and its TCRdb copy is limited to in-frame clones, with some not included. The sample lists roughly 30,000 clones; under 95% were seen once. Sequenced sample: conventional CD4+ T cells sorted from blood. These receptors all come from a person under 30 with CD3G deficiency.

The genes are TRBV5-6 and TRBJ1-2; D not resolved. V was pared by 4 bases and J by 0 bases, with 13 bases between. The CDR3 runs 15 residues. The germline V gene has CDR1 SGHDT and CDR2 YYEEEE. The CDR3 protein is CASSPPRLPNYGYTF. For the CDR3, the DNA is TGTGCCAGCAGCCCACCCAGGTTGCCTAACTATGGCTACACCTTC.

This clone occurred once. V is TRBV7-9 and J is TRBJ2-1; 10 nucleotides agree with TRBD1. The CDR3 runs 17 residues. The J segment lost 7 bases and the V segment lost 4 bases, leaving 13 bases of the junction unmatched. Germline V gene sequence: CDR1 SEHNR, CDR2 FQNEAQ (reference sequence). CDR3 DNA sequence: TGTGCCAGCAGCTCCGCATATCGACAGGGGGCAGGGAATGAGCAGTTCTTC. As protein: CASSSAYRQGAGNEQFF.

This clone was seen once. J is TRBJ2-1 and V is TRBV10-3; 7 bases align to TRBD1. The CDR3 has 14 amino acids. The germline gives CDR1 ENHRY, CDR2 SYGVKD. V was pared by 6 bases and J by 8 bases, with 10 bases of the junction left unmatched. The CDR3 DNA is TGTGCCATCAGCCGGGACGGAGACAGGGATGAGCAGTTCTTC. Protein sequence: CAISRDGDRDEQFF.

The chain couples TRBV6-1 to TRBJ1-2; D uncertain. The CDR3 runs 13 residues. Per germline, CDR1 MNHNS and CDR2 SASEGT. V lost 6 bases and J lost 4, with 12 bases in between. CDR3 amino acids: CASRHQPGYGYTF. DNA for the CDR3: TGTGCCAGCAGGCATCAGCCAGGCTATGGCTACACCTTC.

The genes are TRBV28 and TRBJ1-5, with D tentatively TRBD1 (5 bases). Germline V gives CDR1 MDHEN, CDR2 SYDVKM. V lost 5 bases, J lost 5 bases, and 16 bases lay in between. The CDR3 spans 15 residues. CDR3 DNA sequence: TGTGCCAGCAGTGGGGTCCAGGGAAGGGATCAGCCCCAGCATTTT. It encodes CASSGVQGRDQPQHF. Full variable domain (outside the CDR3, taken from reference TRBV28 and TRBJ1-5): DVKVTQSSRYLVKRTGEKVFLECVQDMDHENMFWYRQDPGLGLRLIYFSYDVKMKEKGDIPEGYSVSREKKERFSLILESASTNQTSMYLCASSGVQGRDQPQHFGDGTRLSIL.

This chain uses TRBV6-5 with TRBJ2-5; D is possibly TRBD1 or TRBD2 (5 bases each). CDR1 and CDR2 from the germline V gene are MNHEY and SVGAGI. Trimming took off 5 bases at V and 3 bases at J, with 7 bases between the two ends. The CDR3 has 12 amino acids. The CDR3 protein is CASSRDEETQYF. Written as DNA, the CDR3 is TGTGCCAGCAGTAGGGACGAAGAGACCCAGTACTTC.

The chain recombines TRBV2 with TRBJ2-7, with D uncertain. The ends were cut back, 6 bases at V and 3 bases at J, with 3 bases in the middle. Germline V CDR1 and CDR2: SNHLY, FYNNEI. The CDR3 loop spans 10 amino acids. For the CDR3, the DNA is TGTGCCAGCAGGAACTACGAGCAGTACTTC. It codes for CASRNYEQYF.

CDR3 DNA: TGTGCCAGCTCACCCCGGGACACAAATTCACCCCTCCACTTT. It yields the protein CASSPRDTNSPLHF. This chain uses TRBV18 with TRBJ1-6; D perhaps matches TRBD1 (6 bases). In germline, CDR1 is KGHSH, CDR2 LQKENI. V was cut by 3 bases and J by 7 bases, with 10 bases left in between. The CDR3 length is 14 residues.

The chain links TRBV6-1 to TRBJ1-2; no reliable D call. Germline assignment: CDR1 MNHNS and CDR2 SASEGT. Trimming cost V 1 base and J 2 bases, with 5 bases left between them. This CDR3 contains 13 residues. CDR3 DNA sequence: TGTGCCAGCAGTGAAGGACGGAACTATGGCTACACCTTC. Protein product: CASSEGRNYGYTF.

The gene calls are TRBV4-2 and TRBJ2-3, with TRBD2 identical over 7 bases. J lost 2 bases, V lost 5 bases, and 10 bases had no gene match. The CDR3 is made up of 16 amino acids. The germline V gene encodes CDR1 LGHNA and CDR2 YNFKEQ. CDR3 in DNA: TGTGCCAGCAGCTCTACCGGGACTAAGCACACAGATACGCAGTATTTT. Residues: CASSSTGTKHTDTQYF.

The chain has TRBV19 and TRBJ1-1, with D possibly TRBD1 on 5 matching bases. Per germline, CDR1 LNHDA and CDR2 SQIVND (reference sequence). Between the trimmed V and J ends, which lost 5 bases and 5 bases, there was a span of 12 bases. CDR3 length equals 13 residues. In DNA, the CDR3 is TGTGCCAGTAGTTGGGGCCCGGGGACTGAAGCTTTCTTT. Protein product: CASSWGPGTEAFF.

This rearrangement joins TRBV6-6 to TRBJ2-7; 10 bases agree with TRBD1. Trimming cost V 5 bases and J 7 bases; bases outside gene matches: 14. The CDR3 has 16 residues. The germline V gene has CDR1 MNHNY and CDR2 SVGAGI (reference sequence). The CDR3 loop reads CASSPSRGQGVWEQYF. The CDR3 bases are TGTGCCAGCAGTCCCTCTCGTGGACAGGGGGTGTGGGAGCAGTACTTC.

This rearrangement joins TRBV28 to TRBJ2-2; no reliable D call. The CDR3 covers 14 residues. Per germline, CDR1 MDHEN and CDR2 SYDVKM. The V and J ends lost 8 bases and 6 bases respectively, with 16 bases between them. The CDR3 nucleotides are TGTGCCAGCGGCCCGTTATTTGGAGCCGGGGAGCTGTTTTTT. Encoded protein: CASGPLFGAGELFF. The variable domain in full, completed from reference TRBV28 and TRBJ2-2, reads DVKVTQSSRYLVKRTGEKVFLECVQDMDHENMFWYRQDPGLGLRLIYFSYDVKMKEKGDIPEGYSVSREKKERFSLILESASTNQTSMYLCASGPLFGAGELFFGEGSRLTVL.

The sample holds one count of this clone. This chain connects TRBV30 to TRBJ2-1; TRBD1 might be the D (5 bases). This CDR3 spans 12 amino acids. Trimming pared 5 bases from V and 6 bases from J, leaving 11 bases between. Germline values: CDR1 GTSNPN, CDR2 SVGIG (reference sequence). DNA for the CDR3: TGTGCCTGGGGGGCTGGATTCAATGAGCAGTTCTTC. Translating it yields CAWGAGFNEQFF.

V usage is TRBV28 and J usage is TRBJ1-5; the D gene is possibly TRBD1 (6 bases). Trimming cost V 3 bases and J 3 bases, with 12 bases left between them. This CDR3 contains 15 residues. Germline V lookup: CDR1 MDHEN, CDR2 SYDVKM. The CDR3 sequence: CASSFSRQVNQPQHF. CDR3 nucleotides: TGTGCCAGCAGTTTTAGCCGACAGGTCAATCAGCCCCAGCATTTT.